The 3 T cell receptor beta chains below come from one sample, sequenced in a study of T-cell reconstitution after alpha-beta-depleted transplantation in children. Unique molecular identifiers tagged the TCRbeta library. MiXCR, run by TCRdb on the PCR reads, gives a single entry per CDR3 protein. The sample lists around 600,000 distinct CDR3 sequences; more than 20% were seen once. This sample comprised PBMCs, mostly from graft donor cells, obtained 360 days after TCRalphabeta/CD19-depleted stem cell transplant. Every receptor here comes from a boy less than two years old who had a stem cell transplant for acute myeloid leukemia, so the T cells may come from the graft donor.

Notes on this clonotype: Given the absence of the conserved phenylalanine or tryptophan at the CDR3 end, a read error is likely. The V and J genes are TRBV20-1 and TRBJ1-5, with TRBD1 matching 8 bases. With V trimmed by 6 bases and J by 1 base, 5 bases remained unmatched. Germline V gene sequence: CDR1 DFQATT, CDR2 SNEGSKA (reference sequence). The CDR3 runs to 14 residues. As DNA, the CDR3 is TGCAGTGCCCCGGACAGGGTGAGCAATCAGCCCCAGCATTGT. This encodes CSAPDRVSNQPQHC.

In this sample, this clonotype turned up many times. DNA for the CDR3: TGCAGCACGCGGACAGGCAAACTCACCGGGGAGCTGTTTTTT. Amino acids: CSTRTGKLTGELFF. This chain connects TRBV29-1 to TRBJ2-2; 7 bases are a match to TRBD1. The V and J ends lost 8 bases and 4 bases, in that order; junction bases with no gene match: 10. The CDR3 extends over 14 amino acids. The germline gives CDR1 SQVTM, CDR2 ANQGSEA.

The CDR3 reads CASSVPGQGKGNEQFF. Here the CDR3 DNA reads TGTGCCAGCAGCGTACCGGGACAGGGTAAGGGCAATGAGCAGTTCTTC. The chain has TRBV9 and TRBJ2-1; 9 bases match TRBD1. The V gene end was trimmed by 1 base and the J gene end by 6 bases; junction bases not matched to a gene: 8. CDR3 length: 16 amino acids. Germline V gene sequence: CDR1 SGDLS, CDR2 YYNGEE.